Presented here are 8 T cell receptor beta chains from one specimen sequenced in a study of cytomegalovirus exposure and HLA in healthy donors. 13 Jbeta primers and 60 Vbeta primers were used for the PCR. Profiled with immunoSEQ multiplex PCR; TCRdb holds only in-frame clones, not every one. The repertoire holds about 110,000 clones, with more than 60% as singletons. Sequencing input: PBMCs. The receptors were sampled from a man in his 60s in good health and CMV-seronegative.

The gene calls are TRBV30 and TRBJ1-2; TRBD1 might be the D (5 bases). In germline, CDR1 is GTSNPN, CDR2 SVGIG (reference sequence). The CDR3 runs to 13 residues. Trimming shortened V by 0 bases and J by 5 bases, and 10 bases separated the two germline ends. The CDR3 DNA reads as TGTGCCTGGAGTGTACAGGACGGATATGGCTACACCTTC. Translating gives CAWSVQDGYGYTF. The full variable domain, in which reference TRBV30 and TRBJ1-2 provide the parts outside the CDR3, is SQTIHQWPATLVQPVGSPLSLECTVEGTSNPNLYWYRQAAGRGLQLLFYSVGIGQISSEVPQNLSASRPQDRQFILSSKKLLLSDSGFYLCAWSVQDGYGYTFGSGTRLTVV.

CDR3 residues: CASISGTIINEQYV. The CDR3 coding sequence is TGTGCCAGCATCTCCGGGACAATAATAAACGAGCAGTACGTC. The J gene is TRBJ2-7, the V gene TRBV2; the D gene is possibly TRBD1 (6 bases). Looked up from germline, CDR1 is SNHLY and CDR2 is FYNNEI. V shed 7 bases and J shed 5 bases, with 18 bases lying between them. The CDR3 sequence is 14 residues long.

This clone was recorded only once. V and J are TRBV19 and TRBJ1-2; 9 bases fit TRBD1. Germline V gene data show CDR1 as LNHDA and CDR2 as SQIVND (reference sequence). Unmatched junction bases numbered 15, after V lost 5 bases and J lost 5 bases. This CDR3 has 17 amino acids. CDR3 in DNA: TGTGCCAGTAGTCCATCATTCGGGACAGGGACTCGGTATGGCTACACCTTC. Amino acids: CASSPSFGTGTRYGYTF.

V usage is TRBV15 and J usage is TRBJ2-7, with 10 bases that match TRBD1. The CDR3 consists of 15 residues. J was trimmed by 2 bases and V by 5 bases; bases with no gene match: 6. The germline CDR1 and CDR2 sequences are LNHNV and YYDKDF (reference sequence). The CDR3: CATSLDRGLTYEQYF. The CDR3 region has the DNA TGTGCCACCAGCCTGGACAGGGGGTTAACCTACGAGCAGTACTTC.

This clone was found once. The chain combines TRBV9 with TRBJ2-7, with D possibly matching TRBD2 (6 bases). V was shortened by 5 bases and J by 2 bases, with 14 bases between the two germline ends. The CDR3 loop spans 14 amino acids. Germline V gene data show CDR1 as SGDLS and CDR2 as YYNGEE. CDR3 coding DNA: TGTGCCAGCAGTTATAGGGACTGGGCCTACGAGCAGTACTTC. Amino acids: CASSYRDWAYEQYF. Based on the CDR3 plus reference TRBV9 and TRBJ2-7, the full variable domain is DSGVTQTPKHLITATGQRVTLRCSPRSGDLSVYWYQQSLDQGLQFLIQYYNGEERAKGNILERFSAQQFPDLHSELNLSSLELGDSALYFCASSYRDWAYEQYFGPGTRLTVT.

The chain employs TRBV9 and TRBJ2-7; D might be TRBD2 (5 bases). Germline loops: CDR1 SGDLS, CDR2 YYNGEE. This CDR3 has 11 amino acids. V lost 7 bases to trimming and J lost 3 bases, with 8 bases between them. This CDR3 is CASQDCYEQYV. The CDR3 nucleotides read TGTGCCAGCCAGGACTGCTACGAGCAGTACGTC.

The rearrangement links TRBV9 to TRBJ1-1, with 9 bases fitting TRBD1. CDR1 SGDLS and CDR2 YYNGEE come from the germline V gene. The CDR3 contains 15 residues. The ends lost 3 bases at V and 7 bases at J; junction bases unmatched: 10. The CDR3 region has the DNA TGTGCCAGCAGCGAGGGGGACAGGGTCAGGGGTGAAGCTTTCTTT. Translated, it gives CASSEGDRVRGEAFF.

This chain links TRBV19 with TRBJ2-7; D possibly corresponds to TRBD2 (6 bases). V gave up 4 bases and J gave up 2 bases, with 27 bases separating them. Germline CDR1 LNHDA, CDR2 SQIVND (reference sequence). CDR3 length equals 19 residues. CDR3 sequence (DNA): TGTGCCAGTAGTACCCGGATTTTGGGGACTCCAAAAGGGACCTACGAGCAGTACTTC. It is translated as CASSTRILGTPKGTYEQYF.